The next 6 T cell receptor beta chains were all read from a single sample in a study of OX40 agonist ivuxolimab in advanced cancers. Libraries were prepared by immunoSEQ multiplex PCR; TCRdb keeps only in-frame clonotypes and omits some of them. This repertoire shows some 37,000 clones, over 65% found once; its top ten account for around a fifth. Material: CD4+ or CD8+ T cells sorted from blood, obtained in a trial of the OX40 agonist ivuxolimab. These receptors were collected from an adult with an advanced solid tumor such as melanoma, head and neck, liver or kidney cancer.

The genes are TRBV19 and TRBJ1-2, with 10 bases fitting TRBD1. The germline gives CDR1 LNHDA, CDR2 SQIVND (reference sequence). V trimming: 6 bases; J trimming: 5 bases; junction bases outside the gene matches: 6. The CDR3 length is 14 residues. The CDR3 spells CASSLDRGHYGYTF. CDR3 DNA: TGTGCCAGTAGCCTCGACAGGGGGCATTATGGCTACACCTTC.

In its sample, this clone was seen a few times. The genes are TRBV19 and TRBJ2-3; D perhaps matches TRBD2 (6 bases). The germline V and J ends were trimmed by 4 bases and 4 bases, with 15 bases remaining between them. This CDR3 comprises 15 residues. In germline, CDR1 is LNHDA, CDR2 SQIVND (reference sequence). The chain's CDR3 is CASSKLAGSADTQYF. In nucleotides, the CDR3 is TGTGCCAGTAGTAAACTAGCCGGTTCAGCAGATACGCAGTATTTT.

The chain employs TRBV7-2 and TRBJ2-1, with TRBD2 identical over 8 bases. CDR1 is SGHTA and CDR2 is FQGNSA in the germline V gene. The CDR3 totals 14 residues. Trimming cost V 2 bases and J 10 bases; bases outside gene matches: 7. CDR3 coding DNA: TGTGCCAGCAGCTTACGGGGGGGCTTTTGGGAGCAGTTCTTC. Its protein is CASSLRGGFWEQFF. Variable domain in full (rest from reference TRBV7-2 and TRBJ2-1): GAGVSQSPSNKVTEKGKDVELRCDPISGHTALYWYRQSLGQGLEFLIYFQGNSAPDKSGLPSDRFSAERTGGSVSTLTIQRTQQEDSAVYLCASSLRGGFWEQFFGPGTRLTVL.

This chain connects TRBV13 to TRBJ1-2; 8 nucleotides agree with TRBD1. CDR1 and CDR2 (germline): PRHDT, FYEKMQ (reference sequence). The CDR3 covers 14 residues. J lost 2 bases, V lost 5 bases, and 4 bases had no gene match. CDR3 protein: CASSPTGENYGYTF. CDR3 in DNA: TGTGCCAGCAGCCCGACAGGGGAAAACTATGGCTACACCTTC. Together with reference TRBV13 and TRBJ1-2, the CDR3 gives the full variable domain: AAGVIQSPRHLIKEKRETATLKCYPIPRHDTVYWYQQGPGQDPQFLISFYEKMQSDKGSIPDRFSAQQFSDYHSELNMSSLELGDSALYFCASSPTGENYGYTFGSGTRLTVV.

V gene TRBV15 combines with J gene TRBJ2-7, with 9 bases fitting TRBD2. V dropped 0 bases and J dropped 4; count of bases not matched to a gene: 4. The CDR3 covers 15 residues. Germline V gene data show CDR1 as LNHNV and CDR2 as YYDKDF (reference sequence). CDR3 region: CATSREASGKYEQYF. In DNA form, the CDR3 reads TGTGCCACCAGCAGAGAGGCTAGCGGGAAGTACGAGCAGTACTTC.

This clone was seen only a few times. The rearrangement joins TRBV11-2 to TRBJ1-6; 8 bases match TRBD1. The CDR3 contains 15 residues. Germline trimming cut 5 bases from V and 7 bases from J; bases unmatched to any gene: 7. The germline gives CDR1 SGHAT, CDR2 FQNNGV. The CDR3 spells CASSLRDRPNSPLHF. The CDR3 coding sequence is TGTGCCAGCAGCCTACGGGACAGGCCGAATTCACCCCTCCACTTT.